This T cell receptor beta chain stems from a study of blood T cell repertoires in COVID-19. TCRdb's copy holds only in-frame clones and misses some; the assay was immunoSEQ multiplex PCR. Of some 130,000 clones in the sample, roughly 89% were seen once. Looked up from germline, CDR1 is SGDLS and CDR2 is YYNGEE. This CDR3 spans 13 amino acids. Trimming stripped 4 bases from V and 4 bases from J, with 9 bases between. V gene TRBV9 combines with J gene TRBJ2-1; D is perhaps TRBD1 (6 bases). The sequence was obtained from a man in his fifties or sixties with active or convalescent COVID-19. Sequencing used peripheral blood. The CDR3 nucleotides are TGTGCCAGCAGCCGGGACATGTACAATGAGCAGTTCTTC. Translation: CASSRDMYNEQFF.